The 9 T cell receptor beta chains listed next were all sequenced from one sample in a study of PD-L1 blockade in urothelial cancer. The time point: peripheral blood 6 weeks after treatment start. Method: immunoSEQ multiplex PCR; TCRdb's copy keeps in-frame clones and lacks some. The top ten clones hold about a quarter of a sample with around 40,000 clones, 75% to 90% of them seen once. Specimen: PBMCs, collected around atezolizumab (anti-PD-L1) treatment. The receptors were sampled from a man aged 55 to 70 with urothelial cancer.

The chain uses TRBV2 and TRBJ1-2; 10 positions match TRBD1. Germline assignment: CDR1 SNHLY and CDR2 FYNNEI. CDR3 length: 16 residues. The V gene end was trimmed by 4 bases and the J gene end by 4 bases; junction bases not matched to a gene: 9. This chain's CDR3 is CASSVGQGFEGYGYTF. The CDR3 nucleotides are TGTGCCAGCAGTGTGGGACAGGGGTTCGAGGGCTATGGCTACACCTTC. Full variable domain (remainder filled in from reference TRBV2 and TRBJ1-2): EPEVTQTPSHQVTQMGQEVILRCVPISNHLYFYWYRQILGQKVEFLVSFYNNEISEKSEIFDDQFSVERPDGSNFTLKIRSTKLEDSAMYFCASSVGQGFEGYGYTFGSGTRLTVV.

J is TRBJ2-2 and V is TRBV9; D not resolved. Trimming took off 1 base at V and 6 bases at J, with 7 bases between the two ends. The CDR3 is 13 residues long. In germline, CDR1 is SGDLS, CDR2 YYNGEE. The CDR3 DNA sequence: TGTGCCAGCAGCGTATTGGCACCCGGGGAGCTGTTTTTT. Protein: CASSVLAPGELFF.

The chain carries TRBV5-4 and TRBJ1-2; a weak D match, TRBD1 (5 bases). V lost 3 bases to trimming and J lost 6 bases, with 9 bases between them. This CDR3 contains 12 residues. The germline V gene has CDR1 SGHNT and CDR2 YYREEE (reference sequence). The CDR3, as DNA: TGTGCCAGCAGCTCAGACAGCAATGGCTACACCTTC. This translates into CASSSDSNGYTF. Full variable domain (rest looked up from reference TRBV5-4 and TRBJ1-2): ETGVTQSPTHLIKTRGQQVTLRCSSQSGHNTVSWYQQALGQGPQFIFQYYREEENGRGNFPPRFSGLQFPNYSSELNVNALELDDSALYLCASSSDSNGYTFGSGTRLTVV.

The chain carries TRBV5-1 and TRBJ1-1; 8 bases align to TRBD1. J gave up 4 bases and V 5 bases, and 4 bases lay outside the gene matches. The germline gives CDR1 SGHRS, CDR2 YFSETQ. This CDR3 contains 13 residues. CDR3 nucleotides: TGCGCCAGCAGGTCCACAGGGGGCACTGAAGCTTTCTTT. It specifies CASRSTGGTEAFF.

The chain uses TRBV6-5 and TRBJ1-5, with 7 bases fitting TRBD1. CDR3 length equals 16 residues. Germline trimming cut 2 bases from V and 3 bases from J; bases unmatched to any gene: 7. Germline-derived CDR1 and CDR2 are MNHEY and SVGAGI. The CDR3 is CASSYKPTGNNQPQHF. CDR3 in DNA: TGTGCCAGCAGTTACAAGCCGACAGGGAACAATCAGCCCCAGCATTTT.

This clone has just one count. This sequence joins TRBV19 and TRBJ2-7; tentatively, D is TRBD1 (6 bases). CDR3 length: 14 amino acids. Trimming took 4 bases from V and 0 from J, leaving 10 bases between them. Germline lookup yields CDR1 LNHDA and CDR2 SQIVND (reference sequence). The CDR3 reads CASSTGQLSYEQYF. The CDR3 region has the DNA TGTGCCAGTAGTACTGGACAGCTCTCCTACGAGCAGTACTTC.

The chain couples TRBV11-3 to TRBJ1-2; D unresolved. Germline-derived CDR1 and CDR2 are SGHNT and YENEEA. This CDR3 has 19 amino acids. V was clipped by 0 bases and J by 0 bases, with 20 bases between them. The CDR3 coding sequence is TGTGCCAGCAGCTTAGATGGCAGGCGACTATGGGGAACTAACTATGGCTACACCTTC. It specifies CASSLDGRRLWGTNYGYTF.

The V gene is TRBV6-1, the J gene TRBJ2-3, with D hard to call. CDR1 and CDR2 (germline): MNHNS, SASEGT. This CDR3 is 14 amino acids long. Trimming pared 5 bases from V and 4 bases from J, leaving 13 bases between. CDR3 nucleotides: TGTGCCAGCAGTAGTCAGTCAGGCGCAGATACGCAGTATTTT. Its protein is CASSSQSGADTQYF.

The chain has TRBV15 and TRBJ1-1; no firm D call. Trimming took 5 bases from V and 4 from J, leaving 17 bases between them. This CDR3 has 15 residues. Germline V CDR1 and CDR2: LNHNV, YYDKDF (reference sequence). In nucleotides, the CDR3 is TGTGCCACCAGCGGTGAGGCTCTAGGTCCCACTGAAGCTTTCTTT. Translating gives CATSGEALGPTEAFF.